Sequencing of this T cell receptor beta chain was carried out in a study of blood T cell repertoires in COVID-19. Looking at the study overall: Sites in the United States, Italy and Spain provided acute and convalescent COVID-19 samples. The analysed material was cDNA or gDNA that came from T cells, B-cell-depleted T cells, or PBMCs.

Source study methods: Using reference gene primer amplification, nucleated cell counts were estimated. Using immunoSEQ multiplex PCR, the repertoire was profiled, and TCRdb retains in-frame clones only, with some absent. Clone size and V and J calls were adopted from that table, with D and trimming inferred from the DNA. The sample shows 85,000 to 130,000 clones, roughly 82% of them seen only once. Sample: peripheral blood. This clonotype was sampled from a man in his fifties or sixties with acute or convalescent COVID-19.

The CDR3 region is CASSLDYGRGRGTGELFF. The CDR3 DNA reads TGTGCCAGCAGCTTAGATTATGGTAGAGGACGGGGCACCGGGGAGCTGTTTTTT. V usage is TRBV11-3 and J usage is TRBJ2-2; TRBD2 is a possible D gene (5 bases). Germline CDR1 and CDR2: SGHNT and YENEEA. The CDR3 is 18 amino acids. The V gene lost 0 bases and the J gene lost 4 bases, with 18 bases spanning the gap.